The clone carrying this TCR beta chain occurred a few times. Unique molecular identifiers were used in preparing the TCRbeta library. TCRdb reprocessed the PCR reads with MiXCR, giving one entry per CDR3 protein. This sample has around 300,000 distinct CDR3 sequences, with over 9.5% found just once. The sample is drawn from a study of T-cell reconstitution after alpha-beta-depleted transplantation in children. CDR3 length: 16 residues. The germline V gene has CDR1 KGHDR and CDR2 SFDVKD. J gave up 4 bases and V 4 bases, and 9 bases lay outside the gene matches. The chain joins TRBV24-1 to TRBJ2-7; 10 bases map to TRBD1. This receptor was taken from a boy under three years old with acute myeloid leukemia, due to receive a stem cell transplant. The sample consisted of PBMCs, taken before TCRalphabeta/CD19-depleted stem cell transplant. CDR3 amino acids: CATSDSAGTGDYEQYF. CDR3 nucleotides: TGTGCCACCAGTGACTCCGCCGGGACAGGGGATTACGAGCAGTACTTC.